This TCR beta chain was captured in a study of response to subunit inactivated influenza vaccine. General study results and limits: Authors suggested that a seasonal influenza vaccination recruits few new T cells each time.

With respect to this clonotype: As yet, its antigen is unknown.

V was trimmed by 5 bases and J by 1 base, leaving 14 bases between them. The CDR3 sequence is 15 residues long. The germline gives CDR1 DFQATT, CDR2 SNEGSKA (reference sequence). TCRdb re-called the RT-PCR reads with MiXCR, one entry per CDR3 protein. The sample lists about 580,000 distinct CDR3 sequences, roughly 15% occurring once. This specimen consisted of PBMCs from blood, obtained roughly 13 days after vaccination. The rearrangement links TRBV20-1 to TRBJ2-2; no firm D call. This receptor was obtained from a man aged 50 or older who received an inactivated influenza vaccine. CDR3: CSAAPVVRNTGELFF. The CDR3, as DNA: TGCAGTGCTGCCCCGGTCGTCAGGAACACCGGGGAGCTGTTTTTT.